This TCR beta chain emerged from a study of brain T cells in children with intractable seizures. Only in-frame clones appear in the TCRdb table, and some are missing; sequencing was by immunoSEQ multiplex PCR. The sample records about 340,000 clones, about 93% being singletons. The CDR3 consists of 10 residues. Germline-derived CDR1 and CDR2 are LNHDA and SQIVND (reference sequence). V gave up 3 bases and J gave up 4 bases, with 0 bases separating them. As for time point: blood from clinic visit 5 months post-surgery; TSC patient then seizure free. Surgery cases with the highest brain T cell transcript signatures were chosen for sequencing.

The input for sequencing was peripheral blood, taken roughly 5 months after surgery. This receptor was taken from a boy under two years old with tuberous sclerosis and intractable seizures. The chain employs TRBV19 and TRBJ1-2; D unclear. The CDR3 reads CASSIYGYTF. In nucleotides, the CDR3 is TGTGCCAGTAGTATCTATGGCTACACCTTC. Full variable domain (missing parts from reference TRBV19 and TRBJ1-2): DGGITQSPKYLFRKEGQNVTLSCEQNLNHDAMYWYRQDPGQGLRLIYYSQIVNDFQKGDIAEGYSVSREKKESFPLTVTSAQKNPTAFYLCASSIYGYTFGSGTRLTVV.